This T cell receptor (beta chain) was recovered during a study of low-dose radiotherapy and immunotherapy resistance in tumors. This clonotype has at least ten counts. TRAV- and TRBV-specific primers were used for first-strand cDNA, which covered alpha and beta chains. TCRs underwent 15 to 25 PCR cycles of amplification with a constant-region primer and V-primer adapter. TCRdb independently ran MiXCR on the reads; one entry per CDR3 protein. In the table there are approximately 100,000 distinct CDR3 sequences, 20% of which are singletons. Time point noted: after trial treatment. As to treatment: LDRT plus nivolumab, ipilimumab, low-dose cyclophosphamide and aspirin (RACIN trial). Nivolumab, ipilimumab, aspirin, low-dose cyclophosphamide and low-dose radiotherapy were all administered to the donors. All eligible patients presented with advanced solid tumors that contained no tumor-infiltrating lymphocytes.

Trimming at V came to 5 bases and at J to 4 bases, leaving 9 bases not matched to a gene. The CDR3 extends over 16 amino acids. Germline CDR1 and CDR2: SGHRS and YFSETQ. This sequence joins TRBV5-1 and TRBJ2-2, with 9 bases matching TRBD1. The source is a male donor with prostate cancer. The material sequenced was PBMCs, taken after low-dose radiotherapy plus immunotherapy. The CDR3 sequence is CASRDAGTGTTGELFF. The CDR3, as DNA: TGCGCCAGCAGAGACGCCGGGACAGGGACCACCGGGGAGCTGTTTTTT.